This T cell receptor (beta chain) came from a study of cytomegalovirus exposure and HLA in healthy donors. Germline loops: CDR1 LNHDA, CDR2 SQIVND (reference sequence). The CDR3 has 13 amino acids. V was trimmed by 3 bases and J by 6 bases, leaving 8 bases between them. Whole-study findings and limits: Trimming of TCR beta V- and J-genes showed a link, identified in a later analysis, to a missense DCLRE1C variant. A later examination showed that TCR association rates differed by HLA locus, with DRB1 most and HLA-C fewest.

It was healthy bone marrow donors who served as donors. This clone was counted only a few times. Its cognate antigen is unknown. Primers for the PCR totalled 60 Vbeta and 13 Jbeta. Here immunoSEQ multiplex PCR was the method, and the copy in TCRdb shows in-frame clones only, minus some. The profile shows around 45,000 clones, around 68% of them singletons. The clonotype comes from a man between 25 and 39 years old in good health and CMV-seronegative. Sequencing was done on a sample of PBMCs. J is TRBJ2-2 and V is TRBV19, with D possibly being TRBD2 (5 bases). CDR3 region: CASSITGAGELFF. The CDR3 DNA reads as TGTGCCAGTAGTATTACCGGGGCCGGGGAGCTGTTTTTT.